The 8 T cell receptor beta chains reported below all come from one sample, sequenced in a study of T cell changes during pregnancy in multiple sclerosis. The table came from immunoSEQ multiplex PCR; TCRdb's copy has only in-frame clones and leaves some out. Altogether some 30,000 clones are present, about nine tenths being singletons, with the ten largest covering approximately 8%. Material: CD8+ T cells from peripheral blood mononuclear cells, obtained before pregnancy. These receptors all come from a female donor with multiple sclerosis, enrolled in a pregnancy study.

V gene TRBV5-5 combines with J gene TRBJ2-1, with D possibly TRBD2 on 6 matching bases. Trimming took 4 bases from V and 8 from J, leaving 19 bases between them. Germline values: CDR1 SGHKS, CDR2 YYEKEE (reference sequence). The CDR3 loop spans 15 amino acids. CDR3 coding DNA: TGTGCCAGCAGCCGTACGGAGGGCGGGGAGGATGAGCAGTTCTTC. This sequence encodes CASSRTEGGEDEQFF. The full variable domain, its missing parts supplied by reference TRBV5-5 and TRBJ2-1, is DAGVTQSPTHLIKTRGQQVTLRCSPISGHKSVSWYQQVLGQGPQFIFQYYEKEERGRGNFPDRFSARQFPNYSSELNVNALLLGDSALYLCASSRTEGGEDEQFFGPGTRLTVL.

The chain combines TRBV7-2 with TRBJ2-1, with TRBD2 identical over 8 bases. The V segment lost 5 bases and the J segment 8 bases; nucleotides outside the gene matches: 11. Germline assignment: CDR1 SGHTA and CDR2 FQGNSA. CDR3 length: 15 residues. CDR3 amino acids: CASSHNGGGVDEQFF. The DNA of the CDR3 is TGTGCCAGCAGCCATAACGGGGGGGGTGTCGATGAGCAGTTCTTC.

The rearrangement joins TRBV28 to TRBJ2-1, with TRBD2 matching over 11 bases. V shed 4 bases, J shed 4 bases, and the junction held 3 bases outside the gene matches. Germline V gene sequence: CDR1 MDHEN, CDR2 SYDVKM. This CDR3 spans 15 amino acids. The CDR3 spells CASSSGLAVYNEQFF. CDR3 nucleotides: TGTGCCAGCAGTTCGGGACTAGCGGTTTACAATGAGCAGTTCTTC.

The chain links TRBV27 to TRBJ1-3, with 8 bases fitting TRBD1. Germline V gene sequence: CDR1 MNHEY, CDR2 SMNVEV (reference sequence). This CDR3 contains 16 residues. J gave up 0 bases and V 6 bases, and 7 bases lay outside the gene matches. The CDR3 region is CASRQTGALSGNTIYF. CDR3 coding DNA: TGTGCCAGCAGACAGACAGGGGCCCTCTCTGGAAACACCATATATTTT.

The chain carries TRBV6-4 and TRBJ2-3; 11 bases map to TRBD1. The CDR3 length is 17 residues. Germline lookup yields CDR1 MRHNA and CDR2 SNTAGT. Trimming took 2 bases from V and 3 from J; bases not matched to a gene: 7. CDR3 protein: CASSDLPGQGATDTQYF. The DNA of the CDR3 is TGTGCCAGCAGTGACCTGCCCGGACAGGGGGCTACAGATACGCAGTATTTT.

The V call is TRBV2, the J call TRBJ1-2; perhaps TRBD1 as D (6 bases). Trimming shortened V by 0 bases and J by 0 bases, and 11 bases separated the two germline ends. This CDR3 region has 16 residues. Germline assignment: CDR1 SNHLY and CDR2 FYNNEI. The CDR3 protein is CASSEAPRTANYGYTF. For the CDR3, the DNA is TGTGCCAGCAGTGAAGCCCCCCGGACAGCTAACTATGGCTACACCTTC.

The count of this clone is one. The chain couples TRBV30 to TRBJ2-7; tentative D call: TRBD1 (5 bases). Germline V gene lookup returns CDR1 GTSNPN and CDR2 SVGIG (reference sequence). CDR3 length equals 13 residues. V was cut by 0 bases and J by 2 bases, with 8 bases left in between. CDR3 loop: CAWSVLDTYEQYF. As DNA, the CDR3 is TGTGCCTGGAGTGTTTTGGACACCTACGAGCAGTACTTC.

The chain is built from TRBV30 and TRBJ2-7; 11 positions agree with TRBD1. Germline V gene data show CDR1 as GTSNPN and CDR2 as SVGIG (reference sequence). This CDR3 comprises 14 residues. With 4 bases clipped from V and 2 bases from J, the junction kept 4 bases outside the gene matches. In nucleotides, the CDR3 is TGTGCCTGGACGCCGGGACAGGGGGCCTACGAGCAGTACTTC. Translated, it gives CAWTPGQGAYEQYF.